The 30 T cell receptor beta chains in this list originate from one sample, sequenced in a study of cytomegalovirus exposure and HLA in healthy donors. The study ran its PCR with 60 Vbeta and 13 Jbeta primers. The table came from immunoSEQ multiplex PCR; TCRdb's copy has only in-frame clones and leaves some out. The data contain about 160,000 clones, about three quarters of them singletons. Sequencing was done on a sample of PBMCs. The receptors originated from a female donor in good health and CMV-seronegative.

This sequence joins TRBV5-1 and TRBJ1-1; TRBD1 agrees at 7 bases. Trimming removed 3 bases from V and 6 bases from J; junction bases left unmatched: 14. The CDR3 contains 16 residues. The germline V gene has CDR1 SGHRS and CDR2 YFSETQ. CDR3 protein: CASSWAGDRVGSEAFF. As DNA, the CDR3 is TGCGCCAGCAGCTGGGCCGGAGACAGGGTTGGGTCTGAAGCTTTCTTT.

A note on this clone: Other DNA variants within this sample encode the same CDR3. J is TRBJ1-6 and V is TRBV5-1, with 9 bases aligning to TRBD1. V dropped 0 bases and J dropped 8; count of bases not matched to a gene: 3. The CDR3 spans 15 residues. Germline assignment: CDR1 SGHRS and CDR2 YFSETQ. CDR3 in DNA: TGCGCCAGCAGCTTGGCCGGACAGGGGTATTCACCCCTCCACTTT. Translating it yields CASSLAGQGYSPLHF.

This chain links TRBV19 with TRBJ1-4, with 8 bases aligning to TRBD1. The CDR3 totals 16 residues. Per germline, CDR1 LNHDA and CDR2 SQIVND (reference sequence). V lost 1 base, J lost 2 bases, and 3 bases stayed unmatched. The CDR3 DNA reads TGTGCCAGTAGTATAGCAGGGGGCCCGACTAATGAAAAACTGTTTTTT. Protein product: CASSIAGGPTNEKLFF.

Concerning this clone itself: Relative to the germline gene, one junction end is altered; a read error may explain this. The CDR3: CAINELAGSTGELFF. The CDR3 DNA is TGTGCCATCAATGAGCTAGCGGGGAGCACCGGGGAGCTGTTTTTT. The J gene is TRBJ2-2, the V gene TRBV10-3; 9 nucleotides match TRBD2. From germline, CDR1 is ENHRY and CDR2 SYGVKD. The CDR3 has 15 amino acids.

This CDR3 is CAISDTRDYGYTF. The CDR3 region has the DNA TGTGCCATCAGTGACACGAGGGACTATGGCTACACCTTC. This sequence joins TRBV10-3 and TRBJ1-2, with unresolved D. Trimming shortened V by 3 bases and J by 3 bases, and 8 bases separated the two germline ends. The CDR3 is 13 amino acids. Germline CDR1 and CDR2: ENHRY and SYGVKD.

The V gene is TRBV27, the J gene TRBJ2-2; possibly TRBD1 for D (6 bases). Germline assignment: CDR1 MNHEY and CDR2 SMNVEV (reference sequence). Trimming removed 3 bases at V and 5 bases at J, with 10 bases between. The CDR3 loop spans 14 amino acids. CDR3 residues: CASSFVQGTGELFF. The CDR3 DNA reads TGTGCCAGCAGTTTCGTCCAGGGGACCGGGGAGCTGTTTTTT.

This clone was seen only a few times. The chain combines TRBV5-6 with TRBJ2-3, with TRBD2 matching over 9 bases. This CDR3 has 16 amino acids. V shed 4 bases and J 4 bases; nucleotides not matched to a gene: 10. Germline assignment: CDR1 SGHDT and CDR2 YYEEEE. The CDR3 bases are TGTGCCAGCAGCCTAAATTTGGGACTAGCAGCAGATACGCAGTATTTT. Residues: CASSLNLGLAADTQYF.

A few counts support this clone. This chain uses TRBV30 with TRBJ2-7, with TRBD2 matching over 12 bases. Germline assignment: CDR1 GTSNPN and CDR2 SVGIG (reference sequence). J gave up 3 bases and V 2 bases, and 5 bases lay outside the gene matches. The CDR3 runs to 15 residues. CDR3 bases: TGTGCCTGGAGTAACCTAGCGGGAGGGATCTACGAGCAGTACTTC. Amino acids: CAWSNLAGGIYEQYF.

V gene TRBV19 combines with J gene TRBJ1-2; 11 positions match TRBD1. Germline values: CDR1 LNHDA, CDR2 SQIVND (reference sequence). The trim removed 10 bases at V and 5 bases at J, leaving 12 bases unmatched. This CDR3 has 15 amino acids. This CDR3 reads CATRPWTGGTYGYTF. For the CDR3, the DNA is TGTGCCACCCGGCCCTGGACAGGGGGCACGTATGGCTACACCTTC.

The chain carries TRBV1 and TRBJ2-3; no check of the table's D call, TRBD2, against the DNA was made. TRBV1 is termed a pseudogene. This CDR3 has 18 amino acids. CDR3 amino acids: CTSSQDSAGALSTDTQYF. The CDR3 nucleotides read TGCACCAGCAGCCAAGATTCGGCGGGGGCGCTAAGCACAGATACGCAGTATTTT.

The V gene is TRBV25-1, the J gene TRBJ2-7, with D perhaps TRBD2 (5 bases). Germline CDR1 and CDR2: MGHDK and SYGVNS. The CDR3 sequence is 15 residues long. Trimming removed 1 base at V and 0 bases at J, with 10 bases between. CDR3 protein: CASSESEEVSYEQYF. The CDR3 region has the DNA TGTGCCAGCAGTGAATCCGAGGAGGTCTCCTACGAGCAGTACTTC.

In its sample, this clone was seen a few times. The chain carries TRBV19 and TRBJ1-4; 7 bases fit TRBD1. This CDR3 region has 14 residues. V was pared by 4 bases and J by 6 bases, with 5 bases of the junction left unmatched. Germline-derived CDR1 and CDR2 are LNHDA and SQIVND (reference sequence). DNA of the CDR3: TGTGCCAGTAGTAACAGGGGCTGGGATGAAAAACTGTTTTTT. It specifies CASSNRGWDEKLFF.

The chain uses TRBV4-1 and TRBJ1-4, with unresolved D. Germline V lookup: CDR1 MGHRA, CDR2 YSYEKL. This CDR3 spans 14 amino acids. The V gene lost 4 bases and the J gene lost 3 bases, with 9 bases spanning the gap. DNA of the CDR3: TGCGCCAGCAGCCCGGACTGGGCTAATGAAAAACTGTTTTTT. It encodes CASSPDWANEKLFF.

The CDR3 loop is CASTPRQDLQSYTF. As DNA, the CDR3 is TGTGCCAGCACCCCCAGACAGGACTTGCAGAGCTACACCTTC. The rearrangement links TRBV6-5 to TRBJ1-2, with TRBD1 as a possible D gene (6 bases). This CDR3 has 14 amino acids. Germline loops: CDR1 MNHEY, CDR2 SVGAGI. V dropped 7 bases and J dropped 9 bases, with 21 bases sitting between them.

The J gene is TRBJ1-1, the V gene TRBV7-9; D call uncertain. Germline assignment: CDR1 SEHNR and CDR2 FQNEAQ (reference sequence). Trimming removed 4 bases from V and 6 bases from J, with 18 bases in between. CDR3 length: 15 amino acids. The CDR3 coding sequence is TGTGCCAGCAGCTCTCGAGGTAGTCCTTTTGCTGAAGCTTTCTTT. It specifies CASSSRGSPFAEAFF.

The genes are TRBV28 and TRBJ2-1, with 8 bases that match TRBD2. V lost 7 bases, J lost 8 bases, and 13 bases stayed unmatched. This CDR3 contains 15 residues. Germline V gene data show CDR1 as MDHEN and CDR2 as SYDVKM. CDR3 sequence (DNA): TGTGCCAGCAACCCGGGGGGGAGCCTAATCCATGAGCAGTTCTTC. Amino acid sequence: CASNPGGSLIHEQFF.

The chain employs TRBV6-1 and TRBJ1-1; D is unresolved. Trimming took 7 bases from V and 4 from J, leaving 16 bases between them. The CDR3 is 14 amino acids. In germline, CDR1 is MNHNS, CDR2 SASEGT. CDR3 loop: CASTRGISGTEAFF. The CDR3 nucleotides read TGTGCCAGCACCCGGGGAATCTCGGGCACTGAAGCTTTCTTT.

The chain joins TRBV10-2 to TRBJ1-1, with a possible D match to TRBD1 (5 bases). Trimming removed 0 bases from V and 0 bases from J, with 8 bases in between. Germline loops: CDR1 WSHSY, CDR2 SAAADI. This CDR3 has 15 residues. The CDR3 is CASSESGGLNTEAFF. CDR3 in DNA: TGCGCCAGCAGTGAGTCCGGGGGATTGAACACTGAAGCTTTCTTT.

This chain joins TRBV6-5 and TRBJ1-2, with 9 positions matching TRBD1. This CDR3 is built from 13 residues. Unmatched junction bases numbered 3, after V lost 6 bases and J lost 4 bases. The germline V gene encodes CDR1 MNHEY and CDR2 SVGAGI. The DNA of the CDR3 is TGTGCCAGCAGGGTACAGGGGGCCTATGGCTACACCTTC. It encodes CASRVQGAYGYTF.

V usage is TRBV10-3 and J usage is TRBJ1-2, with 7 bases identical to TRBD1. Per germline, CDR1 ENHRY and CDR2 SYGVKD. This CDR3 spans 16 amino acids. The V segment lost 10 bases and the J segment 7 bases; nucleotides outside the gene matches: 21. The CDR3, as DNA: TGTGCCACCGTCCCGACGGACAGGACCCTCCGGGGTGGCTACACCTTC. Protein: CATVPTDRTLRGGYTF.

In regard to this clone: This same CDR3 is encoded by further DNA sequences in the sample. The chain employs TRBV5-1 and TRBJ1-3; 8 bases match TRBD1. CDR1 SGHRS and CDR2 YFSETQ come from the germline V gene. J lost 4 bases, V lost 3 bases, and 3 bases had no gene match. The length of the CDR3 is 14 residues. The CDR3 protein is CASSSGGAGNTIYF. DNA of the CDR3: TGCGCCAGCAGCTCAGGGGGCGCAGGAAACACCATATATTTT.

The CDR3 loop reads CASSIADQPGANNSPLHF. The CDR3 nucleotides are TGTGCCAGTAGTATCGCCGATCAACCAGGGGCGAATAATTCACCCCTCCACTTT. The V gene is TRBV19, the J gene TRBJ1-6; D may be TRBD1 (6 bases). The length of the CDR3 is 18 residues. CDR1 LNHDA and CDR2 SQIVND come from the germline V gene (reference sequence). Between the trimmed V and J ends, which lost 3 bases and 5 bases, there was a span of 20 bases.

The chain is built from TRBV5-1 and TRBJ1-2, with a tentative D call TRBD1 (5 bases). V dropped 0 bases and J dropped 7 bases, with 13 bases sitting between them. The CDR3 totals 14 residues. CDR1 is SGHRS and CDR2 is YFSETQ in the germline V gene. Here the CDR3 reads CASSLEDSGVGYTF. For the CDR3, the DNA is TGCGCCAGCAGCTTGGAAGATTCGGGGGTTGGCTACACCTTC.

This clone turned up a few times. The V call is TRBV27, the J call TRBJ1-2, with TRBD1 as a possible D gene (6 bases). The CDR3 extends over 14 amino acids. Trimming removed 7 bases at V and 4 bases at J, with 16 bases between. CDR1 is MNHEY and CDR2 is SMNVEV in the germline V gene (reference sequence). The DNA for the CDR3 is TGTGCCAGCACTAGATCGCGAGGGGGCTATGGCTACACCTTC. The encoded protein is CASTRSRGGYGYTF.

The chain couples TRBV6-7 to TRBJ2-1, with D tentatively TRBD2 (6 bases). TRBV6-7 belongs to the ORF category, with a function that is uncertain. The V end lost 6 bases, the J end lost 4 bases, and 10 bases lay between the germline ends. The CDR3 is 13 residues long. DNA of the CDR3: TGTGCCAGCAGGCGGGGACGGTACAATGAGCAGTTCTTC. Translated: CASRRGRYNEQFF.

The chain links TRBV27 to TRBJ2-3; D is possibly TRBD2 (6 bases). V gave up 0 bases and J gave up 2 bases, with 15 bases separating them. This CDR3 is built from 17 residues. Germline CDR1 reads MNHEY; CDR2 reads SMNVEV (reference sequence). The CDR3 is CASSLSGGSGPTDTQYF. CDR3 nucleotide sequence: TGTGCCAGCAGTTTATCGGGGGGTAGCGGACCCACAGATACGCAGTATTTT.

The CDR3 coding sequence is TGCGCCAGCAGCTTGGGAGGACAACCAACCTACGAGCAGTACTTC. Its protein is CASSLGGQPTYEQYF. The J gene is TRBJ2-5, the V gene TRBV5-1; TRBD1 might be the D (5 bases). The DNA matches TRBJ2-7 better at its end, which makes the J call doubtful. The CDR3 runs to 15 residues. Germline V gene data show CDR1 as SGHRS and CDR2 as YFSETQ.

In this sample, this clone turned up a few times. The sample contains more than one DNA sequence encoding this CDR3. V gene TRBV6-4 combines with J gene TRBJ2-6; D uncertain. The CDR3 extends over 16 amino acids. The V gene's germline CDR1 is MRHNA and CDR2 SNTAGT. V shed 0 bases and J shed 0 bases, with 6 bases lying between them. CDR3 protein: CASSDSRASGANVLTF. CDR3 DNA: TGTGCCAGCAGTGACTCGAGAGCCTCTGGGGCCAACGTCCTGACTTTC.

V and J are TRBV7-2 and TRBJ1-1; 10 nucleotides agree with TRBD1. Germline V gene lookup returns CDR1 SGHTA and CDR2 FQGNSA. The junction had 11 bases not matched to a gene; V was cut back by 6 bases and J by 1 base. The CDR3 has 17 amino acids. CDR3 amino acids: CASSSDRGRGRNTEAFF. The CDR3, as DNA: TGTGCCAGCAGTTCTGACAGGGGGCGAGGGCGGAACACTGAAGCTTTCTTT.

This clone appeared a few times. V gene TRBV7-2 combines with J gene TRBJ1-1; D unclear. From germline, CDR1 is SGHTA and CDR2 FQGNSA. This CDR3 has 11 amino acids. V dropped 4 bases and J dropped 8 bases, with 8 bases sitting between them. The CDR3 loop reads CASSSYKEAFF. DNA for the CDR3: TGTGCCAGCAGCTCATACAAAGAAGCTTTCTTT. Drawing the rest from reference TRBV7-2 and TRBJ1-1, the complete variable domain is GAGVSQSPSNKVTEKGKDVELRCDPISGHTALYWYRQSLGQGLEFLIYFQGNSAPDKSGLPSDRFSAERTGGSVSTLTIQRTQQEDSAVYLCASSSYKEAFFGQGTRLTVV.